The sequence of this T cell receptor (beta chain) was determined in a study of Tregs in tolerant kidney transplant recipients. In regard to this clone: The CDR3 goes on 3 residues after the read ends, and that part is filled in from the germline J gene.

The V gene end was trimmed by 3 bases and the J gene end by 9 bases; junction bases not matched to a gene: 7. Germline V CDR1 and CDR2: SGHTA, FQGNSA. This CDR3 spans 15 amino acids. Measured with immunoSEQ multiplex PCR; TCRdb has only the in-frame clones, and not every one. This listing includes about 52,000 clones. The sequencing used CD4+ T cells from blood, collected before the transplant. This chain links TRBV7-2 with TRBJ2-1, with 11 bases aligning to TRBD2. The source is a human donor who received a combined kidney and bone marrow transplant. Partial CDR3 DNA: TGTGCCAGCAGCTTCTTAGCGGGAGGGCAAGGTGAG. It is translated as CASSFLAGGQGE. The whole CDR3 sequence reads CASSFLAGGQGEQFF.